This T cell receptor beta chain was recovered during a study of CD8 T cells in ankylosing spondylitis. Findings and caveats of the study: Made up of fewer than 10 highly homologous variants, a TCR beta motif appeared characteristic of ankylosing spondylitis blood. There was reportedly significant enrichment of clones that were disease-linked in matched ankylosing spondylitis synovial fluid.

Ten or more counts support this clonotype. Its antigen is unknown. Libraries of TCR beta came from quantitative 5'-RACE with molecular barcodes. TCRdb re-called the 5' RACE reads through MiXCR, storing one row per CDR3 protein. The table records about 240,000 distinct CDR3 sequences, around 7.8% of them present only once. The germline V gene has CDR1 SEHNR and CDR2 FQNEAQ (reference sequence). The CDR3 has 15 residues. Deletions cut 5 bases from V and 4 bases from J, with 17 bases between. The source material was blood, either unsorted or a sorted T cell fraction (not recorded which). V and J are TRBV7-9 and TRBJ2-5; tentatively, D is TRBD1 or TRBD2 (6 bases each). This TCR was recovered from a male donor with ankylosing spondylitis or in good health (not recorded which). DNA of the CDR3: TGTGCCAGCAGCCGAGCGGGCCTCAGGGGAGAGACCCAGTACTTC. It specifies CASSRAGLRGETQYF. The full variable domain, its missing parts supplied by reference TRBV7-9 and TRBJ2-5, is DTGVSQNPRHKITKRGQNVTFRCDPISEHNRLYWYRQTLGQGPEFLTYFQNEAQLEKSRLLSDRFSAERPKGSFSTLEIQRTEQGDSAMYLCASSRAGLRGETQYFGPGTRLLVL.